The 20 T cell receptor beta chains reported below all come from one sample, sequenced in a study of CD8+ T cells in alopecia areata. Treatment specified: oral pan-JAK inhibitor, 5-10 mg twice daily. cDNA reverse transcribed from extracted RNA served as the sequencing template. TCRdb's copy holds only in-frame clones and misses some; the assay was immunoSEQ multiplex PCR. The data show 200,000 or so clones, with about 62% seen just once and about 5% held by the top ten. Sequences were derived from CD4+ T cells sorted from blood, sampled at week 24, from a patient treated with tofacitinib. The receptors were gathered from a human donor with alopecia areata.

This clone was found a few times. The chain couples TRBV19 to TRBJ1-1; D is uncertain. V dropped 6 bases and J dropped 2 bases, with 19 bases sitting between them. The CDR3 sequence is 16 residues long. Germline CDR1 is LNHDA and CDR2 is SQIVND (reference sequence). Here the CDR3 reads CASSKLPRGGNTEAFF. In nucleotides, the CDR3 is TGTGCCAGTAGCAAGCTCCCTCGGGGAGGCAACACTGAAGCTTTCTTT. Full variable domain (rest looked up from reference TRBV19 and TRBJ1-1): DGGITQSPKYLFRKEGQNVTLSCEQNLNHDAMYWYRQDPGQGLRLIYYSQIVNDFQKGDIAEGYSVSREKKESFPLTVTSAQKNPTAFYLCASSKLPRGGNTEAFFGQGTRLTVV.

The chain combines TRBV29-1 with TRBJ1-1, with D hard to call. CDR1 SQVTM and CDR2 ANQGSEA come from the germline V gene. The CDR3 is made up of 14 amino acids. V was pared by 4 bases and J by 0 bases, with 12 bases between. The DNA for the CDR3 is TGCAGCGTTGCTCCAGGAGGGCTGAACACTGAAGCTTTCTTT. The encoded protein is CSVAPGGLNTEAFF.

The V and J genes are TRBV19 and TRBJ2-3; 8 positions match TRBD2. Germline assignment: CDR1 LNHDA and CDR2 SQIVND (reference sequence). The junction had 0 bases not matched to a gene; V was cut back by 4 bases and J by 0 bases. There are 14 residues in the CDR3. The CDR3 loop is CASSSGRSTDTQYF. The CDR3 region has the DNA TGTGCCAGTAGTAGCGGGAGGAGCACAGATACGCAGTATTTT.

The chain is built from TRBV20-1 and TRBJ1-2; possibly TRBD1 for D (5 bases). From germline, CDR1 is DFQATT and CDR2 SNEGSKA (reference sequence). The CDR3 totals 11 residues. Trimming left V 5 bases short and J 5 bases short, with 9 bases between. This CDR3 reads CSAGTGYGYTF. CDR3 in DNA: TGCAGTGCTGGCACAGGTTATGGCTACACCTTC.

The chain couples TRBV30 to TRBJ2-1; TRBD1 agrees at 9 bases. CDR1 is GTSNPN and CDR2 is SVGIG in the germline V gene (reference sequence). The V segment lost 6 bases and the J segment 6 bases; nucleotides outside the gene matches: 6. CDR3 length: 13 residues. The CDR3 spells CACERTGVNEQFF. CDR3 DNA: TGTGCCTGCGAACGGACAGGGGTCAATGAGCAGTTCTTC. The whole variable domain, filled in from reference TRBV30 and TRBJ2-1, reads SQTIHQWPATLVQPVGSPLSLECTVEGTSNPNLYWYRQAAGRGLQLLFYSVGIGQISSEVPQNLSASRPQDRQFILSSKKLLLSDSGFYLCACERTGVNEQFFGPGTRLTVL.

This rearrangement joins TRBV6-5 to TRBJ1-5; 7 positions match TRBD1. V dropped 5 bases and J dropped 9; count of bases not matched to a gene: 7. The CDR3 runs 13 residues. Germline CDR1 and CDR2: MNHEY and SVGAGI. CDR3 sequence: CASSASQGRPQHF. DNA for the CDR3: TGTGCCAGCAGTGCATCACAGGGGCGGCCCCAGCATTTT.

In its sample, this clone was seen a few times. The CDR3 protein is CASSRTYTRGANTEAFF. CDR3 sequence (DNA): TGCGCCAGCAGCCGAACTTACACGAGGGGGGCGAACACTGAAGCTTTCTTT. The chain recombines TRBV5-1 with TRBJ1-1; perhaps TRBD1 as D (6 bases). V was pared by 4 bases and J by 1 base, with 20 bases between. Germline assignment: CDR1 SGHRS and CDR2 YFSETQ. The CDR3 contains 17 residues.

A few counts support this clone. This chain connects TRBV28 to TRBJ1-1, with 9 bases lining up with TRBD1. The germline gives CDR1 MDHEN, CDR2 SYDVKM. Trimming at V came to 7 bases and at J to 4 bases, leaving 4 bases not matched to a gene. The CDR3 is made up of 13 amino acids. The DNA for the CDR3 is TGTGCCAGCATAAGACAGGGGGGCACTGAAGCTTTCTTT. The encoded protein is CASIRQGGTEAFF. The full variable domain, completed using reference TRBV28 and TRBJ1-1, is DVKVTQSSRYLVKRTGEKVFLECVQDMDHENMFWYRQDPGLGLRLIYFSYDVKMKEKGDIPEGYSVSREKKERFSLILESASTNQTSMYLCASIRQGGTEAFFGQGTRLTVV.

The chain joins TRBV29-1 to TRBJ1-6, with D perhaps matching TRBD1 (5 bases). The CDR3 extends over 14 amino acids. Per germline, CDR1 SQVTM and CDR2 ANQGSEA. V was pared by 7 bases and J by 7 bases, with 17 bases between. The CDR3 DNA sequence: TGCAGCGCGACGTCCGGGGGAGGGAATTCACCCCTCCACTTT. This encodes CSATSGGGNSPLHF.

This clone came up a few times. V gene TRBV29-1 combines with J gene TRBJ2-3; TRBD1 might be the D (5 bases). V lost 5 bases and J 1 base, leaving 7 bases between the germline ends. Looked up from germline, CDR1 is SQVTM and CDR2 is ANQGSEA. This CDR3 contains 12 residues. CDR3 DNA: TGCAGCGTTCTACAGGGCACAGATACGCAGTATTTT. This gives the protein CSVLQGTDTQYF.

The sample holds many counts of this clone. Germline is not matched at one junction end, which may reflect a read error. The sample carries other DNA sequences with the same CDR3. The chain carries TRBV19 and TRBJ2-3; unclear D gene. The CDR3 is 12 amino acids. CDR1 LNHDA and CDR2 SQIVND come from the germline V gene (reference sequence). The CDR3 region has the DNA TGTGCCAGTGCCCCAGGCACCGATACGCAGTATTTT. It codes for CASAPGTDTQYF.

The J gene is TRBJ1-6, the V gene TRBV5-1; D unclear. Germline V CDR1 and CDR2: SGHRS, YFSETQ. The CDR3 runs to 15 residues. V was pared by 0 bases and J by 7 bases, with 11 bases between. This chain's CDR3 is CASSLAEVSNSPLHF. In nucleotides, the CDR3 is TGCGCCAGCAGCTTGGCCGAGGTTTCGAATTCACCCCTCCACTTT.

This rearrangement joins TRBV19 to TRBJ1-2; no reliable D call. V dropped 10 bases and J dropped 1 base, with 19 bases sitting between them. Germline lookup yields CDR1 LNHDA and CDR2 SQIVND (reference sequence). This CDR3 spans 15 amino acids. In nucleotides, the CDR3 is TGTGCCACCCGCTCATACAGAGGCGATAACTATGGCTACACCTTC. It specifies CATRSYRGDNYGYTF.

The chain is built from TRBV4-1 and TRBJ2-3; unclear D gene. The CDR3 sequence is 16 residues long. Germline V gene sequence: CDR1 MGHRA, CDR2 YSYEKL. The germline V and J ends were trimmed by 1 base and 0 bases, with 11 bases remaining between them. CDR3 coding DNA: TGCGCCAGCAGCCAAGTCCTCGCCAGCAGCACAGATACGCAGTATTTT. Amino acids: CASSQVLASSTDTQYF.

The V and J genes are TRBV5-1 and TRBJ2-2; maybe TRBD1 (8 bases). There are 16 residues in the CDR3. Germline assignment: CDR1 SGHRS and CDR2 YFSETQ. V lost 7 bases and J lost 7, with 23 bases in between. CDR3 sequence (DNA): TGCGCCAGCGGAGGACAGGGTGCGGGAGCTCGCGGGGAGCTGTTTTTT. Amino acid sequence: CASGGQGAGARGELFF.

V gene TRBV4-3 combines with J gene TRBJ2-4; D is ambiguous. Per germline, CDR1 LGHNA and CDR2 YSLEER. Trimming removed 0 bases at V and 6 bases at J, with 6 bases between. The CDR3 has 13 amino acids. The DNA of the CDR3 is TGCGCCAGCAGCCAAGAACTGGGAAACATTCAGTACTTC. Protein: CASSQELGNIQYF.

The chain links TRBV5-4 to TRBJ1-4; 7 bases align to TRBD1. Trimming took 4 bases from V and 5 from J; bases not matched to a gene: 11. Germline V lookup: CDR1 SGHNT, CDR2 YYREEE (reference sequence). CDR3 length equals 16 residues. The CDR3 spells CASSKGQGVTNEKLFF. CDR3 bases: TGTGCCAGCAGCAAGGGTCAGGGGGTTACGAATGAAAAACTGTTTTTT.

This clone was seen more than once but under ten times. J is TRBJ2-2 and V is TRBV30; the match to TRBD2 covers 10 bases. The V gene end was trimmed by 0 bases and the J gene end by 5 bases; junction bases not matched to a gene: 12. The CDR3 contains 18 residues. Germline values: CDR1 GTSNPN, CDR2 SVGIG (reference sequence). CDR3 nucleotides: TGTGCCTGGAGTGTACGGGCTAGCGGGAGAGTACGGACCGGGGAGCTGTTTTTT. This gives the protein CAWSVRASGRVRTGELFF.

This clone was observed a handful of times. A junction boundary mismatches the germline segment, possibly from a read error. J is TRBJ1-2 and V is TRBV9; 12 bases match TRBD1. The V gene's germline CDR1 is SGDLS and CDR2 YYNGEE. This CDR3 is 16 amino acids long. CDR3 sequence (DNA): TGTGCCAGCAGCGTAGATCCGGGACAGGGGGCTGATGGCAACACCTTC. Protein product: CASSVDPGQGADGNTF.

This clone turned up a few times. The rearrangement joins TRBV29-1 to TRBJ1-5; TRBD1 agrees at 7 bases. In germline, CDR1 is SQVTM, CDR2 ANQGSEA. The CDR3 extends over 13 amino acids. Trimming cost V 6 bases and J 4 bases; bases outside gene matches: 6. The CDR3 DNA follows: TGCAGCGTAGGGGACAGTGAGAATCAGCCCCAGCATTTT. Translating gives CSVGDSENQPQHF.